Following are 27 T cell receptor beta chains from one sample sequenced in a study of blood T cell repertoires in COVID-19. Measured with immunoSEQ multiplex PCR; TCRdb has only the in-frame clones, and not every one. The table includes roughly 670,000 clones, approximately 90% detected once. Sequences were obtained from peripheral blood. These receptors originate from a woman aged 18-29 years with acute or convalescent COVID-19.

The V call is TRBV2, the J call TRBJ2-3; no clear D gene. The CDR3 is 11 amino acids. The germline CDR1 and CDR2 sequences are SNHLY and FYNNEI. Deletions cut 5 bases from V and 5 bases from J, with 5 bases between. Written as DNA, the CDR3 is TGTGCCAGCAGTTCGAGAGATACGCAGTATTTT. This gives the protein CASSSRDTQYF.

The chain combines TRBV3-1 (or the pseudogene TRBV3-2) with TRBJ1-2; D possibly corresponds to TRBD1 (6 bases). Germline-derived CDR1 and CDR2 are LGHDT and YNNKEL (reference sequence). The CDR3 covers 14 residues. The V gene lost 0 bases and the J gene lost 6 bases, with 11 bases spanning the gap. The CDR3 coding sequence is TGTGCCAGCAGCCAAGACACAGGGAGTCATGGCTACACCTTC. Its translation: CASSQDTGSHGYTF.

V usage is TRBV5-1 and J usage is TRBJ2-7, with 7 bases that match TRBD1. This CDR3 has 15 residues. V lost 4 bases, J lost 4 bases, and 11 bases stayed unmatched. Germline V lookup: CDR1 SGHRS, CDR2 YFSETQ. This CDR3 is CASSPEVGGLYEQYF. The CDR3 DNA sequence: TGCGCCAGCAGCCCCGAGGTAGGGGGCTTATACGAGCAGTACTTC.

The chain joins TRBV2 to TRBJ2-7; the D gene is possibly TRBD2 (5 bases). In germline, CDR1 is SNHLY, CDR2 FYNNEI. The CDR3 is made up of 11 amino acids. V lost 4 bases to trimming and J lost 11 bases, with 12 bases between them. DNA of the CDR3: TGTGCCAGCAGTGTCCCCTCGAGGGAGTACTTC. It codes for CASSVPSREYF. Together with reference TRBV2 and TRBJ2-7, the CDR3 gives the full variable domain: EPEVTQTPSHQVTQMGQEVILRCVPISNHLYFYWYRQILGQKVEFLVSFYNNEISEKSEIFDDQFSVERPDGSNFTLKIRSTKLEDSAMYFCASSVPSREYFGPGTRLTVT.

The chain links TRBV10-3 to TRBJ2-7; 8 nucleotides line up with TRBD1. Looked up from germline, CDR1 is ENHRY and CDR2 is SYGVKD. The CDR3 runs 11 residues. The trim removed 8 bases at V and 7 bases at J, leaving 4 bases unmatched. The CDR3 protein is CAIQGAGEQYF. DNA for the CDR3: TGTGCCATCCAGGGGGCTGGGGAGCAGTACTTC.

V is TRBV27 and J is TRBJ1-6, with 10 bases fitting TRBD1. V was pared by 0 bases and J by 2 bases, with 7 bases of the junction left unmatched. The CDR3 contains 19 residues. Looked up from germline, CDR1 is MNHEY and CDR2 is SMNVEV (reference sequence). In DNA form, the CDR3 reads TGTGCCAGCAGTTTATCGCGGGCGGGGACAGGGGCCTATAATTCACCCCTCCACTTT. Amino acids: CASSLSRAGTGAYNSPLHF.

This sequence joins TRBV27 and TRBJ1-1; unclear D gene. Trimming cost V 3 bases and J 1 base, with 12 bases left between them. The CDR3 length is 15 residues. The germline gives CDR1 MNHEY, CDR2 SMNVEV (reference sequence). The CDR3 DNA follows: TGTGCCAGCAGTTTTCAGTTCCTCCCGAACACTGAAGCTTTCTTT. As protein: CASSFQFLPNTEAFF.

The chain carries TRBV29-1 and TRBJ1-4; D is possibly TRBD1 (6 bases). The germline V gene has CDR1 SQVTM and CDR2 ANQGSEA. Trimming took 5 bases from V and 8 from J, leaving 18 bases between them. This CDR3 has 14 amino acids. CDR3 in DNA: TGCAGCGTTCAACCCAGGGGCGATGGGGAAAAACTGTTTTTT. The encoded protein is CSVQPRGDGEKLFF.

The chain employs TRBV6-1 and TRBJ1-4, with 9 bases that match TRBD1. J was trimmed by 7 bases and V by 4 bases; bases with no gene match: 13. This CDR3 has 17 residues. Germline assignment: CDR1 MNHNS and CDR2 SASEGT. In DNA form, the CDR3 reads TGTGCCAGCAGTGGGGTTGATCGGGACAGGGATGGTGAAAAACTGTTTTTT. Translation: CASSGVDRDRDGEKLFF.

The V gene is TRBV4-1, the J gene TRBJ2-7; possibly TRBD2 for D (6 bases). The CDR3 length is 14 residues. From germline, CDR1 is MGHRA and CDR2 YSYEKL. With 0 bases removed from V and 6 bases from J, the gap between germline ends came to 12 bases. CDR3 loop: CASSQDSGVVEQYF. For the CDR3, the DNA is TGCGCCAGCAGCCAAGATTCGGGGGTGGTCGAGCAGTACTTC.

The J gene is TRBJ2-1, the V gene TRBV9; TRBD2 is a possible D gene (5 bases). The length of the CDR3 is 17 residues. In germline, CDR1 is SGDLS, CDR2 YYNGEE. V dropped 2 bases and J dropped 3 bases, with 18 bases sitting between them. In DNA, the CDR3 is TGTGCCAGCAGCGTCCTCGCTACTAGATCATTCTACAATGAGCAGTTCTTC. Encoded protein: CASSVLATRSFYNEQFF.

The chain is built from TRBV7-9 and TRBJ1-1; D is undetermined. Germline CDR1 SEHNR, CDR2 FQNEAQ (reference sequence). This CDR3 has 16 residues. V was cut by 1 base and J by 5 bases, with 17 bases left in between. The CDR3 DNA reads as TGTGCCAGCAGCTTAGGCCCGGAAGGGAGGAGGACTGAAGCTTTCTTT. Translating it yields CASSLGPEGRRTEAFF. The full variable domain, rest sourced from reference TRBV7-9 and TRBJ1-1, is DTGVSQNPRHKITKRGQNVTFRCDPISEHNRLYWYRQTLGQGPEFLTYFQNEAQLEKSRLLSDRFSAERPKGSFSTLEIQRTEQGDSAMYLCASSLGPEGRRTEAFFGQGTRLTVV.

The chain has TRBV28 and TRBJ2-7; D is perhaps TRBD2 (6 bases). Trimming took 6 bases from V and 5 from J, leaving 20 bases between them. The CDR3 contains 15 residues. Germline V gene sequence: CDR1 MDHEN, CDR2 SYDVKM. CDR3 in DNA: TGTGCCAGCAGCCCTCCACGGTCGGGGGTCCACGAGCAGTACTTC. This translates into CASSPPRSGVHEQYF.

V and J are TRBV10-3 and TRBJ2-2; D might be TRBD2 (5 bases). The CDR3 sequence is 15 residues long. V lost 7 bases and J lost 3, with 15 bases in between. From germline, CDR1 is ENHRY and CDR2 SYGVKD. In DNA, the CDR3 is TGTGCCATCAAAGCGGCCCCTGGGGACACCGGGGAGCTGTTTTTT. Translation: CAIKAAPGDTGELFF.

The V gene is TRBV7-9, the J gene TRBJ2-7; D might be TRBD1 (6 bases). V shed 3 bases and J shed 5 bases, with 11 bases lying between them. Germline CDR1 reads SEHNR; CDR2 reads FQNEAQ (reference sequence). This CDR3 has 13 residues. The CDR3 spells CASSFTGIHEQYF. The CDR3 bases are TGTGCCAGCAGCTTCACAGGGATCCACGAGCAGTACTTC.

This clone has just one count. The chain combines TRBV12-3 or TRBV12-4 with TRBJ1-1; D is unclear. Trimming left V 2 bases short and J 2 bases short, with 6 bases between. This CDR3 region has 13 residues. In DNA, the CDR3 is TGTGCCAGCAGTTTAAACACCAACACTGAAGCTTTCTTT. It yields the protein CASSLNTNTEAFF.

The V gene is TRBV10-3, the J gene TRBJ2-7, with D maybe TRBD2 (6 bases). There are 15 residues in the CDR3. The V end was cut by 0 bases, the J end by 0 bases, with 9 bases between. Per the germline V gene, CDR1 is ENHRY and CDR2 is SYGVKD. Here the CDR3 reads CAISESKGGSYEQYF. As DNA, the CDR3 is TGTGCCATCAGTGAGTCGAAGGGAGGCTCCTACGAGCAGTACTTC.

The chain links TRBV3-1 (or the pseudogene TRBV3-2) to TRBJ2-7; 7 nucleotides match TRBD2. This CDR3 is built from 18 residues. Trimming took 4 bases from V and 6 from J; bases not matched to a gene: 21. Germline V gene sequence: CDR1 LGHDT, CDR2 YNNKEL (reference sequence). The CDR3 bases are TGTGCCAGCAGCCGAGAAATGAGCGGGGCTTCCCGGCCCCCCGAGCAGTACTTC. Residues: CASSREMSGASRPPEQYF.

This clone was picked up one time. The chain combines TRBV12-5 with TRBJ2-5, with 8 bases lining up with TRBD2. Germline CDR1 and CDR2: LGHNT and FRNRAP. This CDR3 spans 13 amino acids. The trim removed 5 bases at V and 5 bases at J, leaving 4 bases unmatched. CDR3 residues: CASGRGGLETQYF. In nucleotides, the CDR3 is TGTGCTAGTGGTCGGGGGGGCCTCGAGACCCAGTACTTC.

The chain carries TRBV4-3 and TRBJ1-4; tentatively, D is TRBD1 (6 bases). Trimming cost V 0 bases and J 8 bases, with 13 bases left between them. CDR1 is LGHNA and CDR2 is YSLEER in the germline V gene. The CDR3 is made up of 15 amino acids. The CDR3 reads CASSQDFRGGEKLFF. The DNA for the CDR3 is TGCGCCAGCAGCCAAGATTTCAGGGGTGGAGAAAAACTGTTTTTT.

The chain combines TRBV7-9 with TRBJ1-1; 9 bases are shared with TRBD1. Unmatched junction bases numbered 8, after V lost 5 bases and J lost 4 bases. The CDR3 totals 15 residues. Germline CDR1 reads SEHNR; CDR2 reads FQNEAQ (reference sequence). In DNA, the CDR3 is TGTGCCAGCAGCCCCGACAGGGGGGAGGGCACTGAAGCTTTCTTT. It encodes CASSPDRGEGTEAFF.

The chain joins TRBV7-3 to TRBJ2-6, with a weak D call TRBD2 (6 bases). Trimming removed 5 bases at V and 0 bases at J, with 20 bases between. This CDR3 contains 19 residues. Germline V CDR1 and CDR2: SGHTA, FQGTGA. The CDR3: CASSISYGTPISGANVLTF. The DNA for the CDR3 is TGTGCCAGCAGCATCAGTTACGGGACTCCCATCTCTGGGGCCAACGTCCTGACTTTC. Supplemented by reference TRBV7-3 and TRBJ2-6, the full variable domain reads GAGVSQTPSNKVTEKGKYVELRCDPISGHTALYWYRQSLGQGPEFLIYFQGTGAADDSGLPNDRFFAVRPEGSVSTLKIQRTERGDSAVYLCASSISYGTPISGANVLTFGAGSRLTVL.

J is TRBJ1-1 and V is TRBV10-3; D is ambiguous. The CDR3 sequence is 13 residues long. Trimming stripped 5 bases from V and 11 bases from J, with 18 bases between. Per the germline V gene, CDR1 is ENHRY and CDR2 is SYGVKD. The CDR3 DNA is TGTGCCATCAGTTCCTCGTTCGTCGAGGGTGCTTTCTTT. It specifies CAISSSFVEGAFF.

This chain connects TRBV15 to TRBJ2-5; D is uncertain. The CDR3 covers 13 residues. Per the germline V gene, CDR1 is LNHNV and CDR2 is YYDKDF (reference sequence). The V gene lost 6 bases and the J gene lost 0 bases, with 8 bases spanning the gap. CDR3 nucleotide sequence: TGTGCCACCAGACCCGGGTACCAAGAGACCCAGTACTTC. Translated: CATRPGYQETQYF. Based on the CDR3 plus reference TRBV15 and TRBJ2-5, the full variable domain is DAMVIQNPRYQVTQFGKPVTLSCSQTLNHNVMYWYQQKSSQAPKLLFHYYDKDFNNEADTPDNFQSRRPNTSFCFLDIRSPGLGDTAMYLCATRPGYQETQYFGPGTRLLVL.

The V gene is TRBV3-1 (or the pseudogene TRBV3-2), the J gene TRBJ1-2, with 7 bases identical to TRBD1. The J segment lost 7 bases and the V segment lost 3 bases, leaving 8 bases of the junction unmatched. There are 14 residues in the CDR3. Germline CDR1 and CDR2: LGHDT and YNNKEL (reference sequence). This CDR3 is CASSHRGGESGYTF. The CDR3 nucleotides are TGTGCCAGCAGCCATCGAGGGGGCGAAAGTGGCTACACCTTC.

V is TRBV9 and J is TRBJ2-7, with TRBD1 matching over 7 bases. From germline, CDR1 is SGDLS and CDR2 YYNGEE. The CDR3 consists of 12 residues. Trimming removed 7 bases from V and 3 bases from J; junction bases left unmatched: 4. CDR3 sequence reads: CASWDRYYEQYF. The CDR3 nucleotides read TGTGCCAGCTGGGACAGATACTACGAGCAGTACTTC.

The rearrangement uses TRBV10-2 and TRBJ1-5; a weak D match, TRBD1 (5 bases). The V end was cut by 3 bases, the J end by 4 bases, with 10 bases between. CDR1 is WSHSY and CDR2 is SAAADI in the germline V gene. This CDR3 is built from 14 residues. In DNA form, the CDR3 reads TGCGCCAGCAGTGAAACAGGCGAGAATCAGCCCCAGCATTTT. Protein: CASSETGENQPQHF.